The source of this T cell receptor beta chain is a study of blood T cell repertoires in COVID-19. For the study at large: Acute and convalescent COVID-19 specimens originated in the United States, Italy and Spain. PBMCs, B-cell-depleted T cells, or T cells were the source of the cDNA or gDNA that made up the material.

This CDR3 is built from 15 residues. Germline CDR1 is MNHEY and CDR2 is SMNVEV (reference sequence). Trimming at V came to 10 bases and at J to 4 bases, leaving 10 bases not matched to a gene. The authors' processing: Amplification with reference gene primers provided the estimates of nucleated cell counts. Sequencing used immunoSEQ multiplex PCR; TCRdb keeps in-frame clones, though not all of them. The DNA gave D and trimming, while V, J and clone size come from that table. The sample has 250,000 or so clones; roughly 80% are singletons. In this sample, this clone turned up a few times. This receptor was obtained from a woman under 30 with acute or convalescent COVID-19. Sequencing was carried out using peripheral blood. The chain links TRBV27 to TRBJ2-4; 10 bases agree with TRBD1. CDR3 amino acids: CATRPDRGEKNIQYF. CDR3 bases: TGTGCCACAAGGCCGGACAGGGGGGAAAAAAACATTCAGTACTTC.